This TCR beta chain came from a study of blood T cell repertoires in COVID-19. Study details: COVID-19 samples from acute and convalescent phases originated in the United States, Italy and Spain.

Germline V CDR1 and CDR2: SQVTM, ANQGSEA. The CDR3 spans 13 residues. V dropped 4 bases and J dropped 3 bases, with 9 bases sitting between them. Using immunoSEQ multiplex PCR, the repertoire was profiled, and TCRdb retains in-frame clones only, with some absent. The data contain roughly 100,000 clones, 70% to 90% of them singletons. Sequenced material: peripheral blood. This receptor was identified in a man over 45 in a cohort sampled during active COVID-19. V and J are TRBV29-1 and TRBJ1-4, with D perhaps TRBD1 (5 bases). The CDR3 sequence: CSVARTSNEKLFF. CDR3 DNA: TGCAGCGTTGCGAGGACATCTAATGAAAAACTGTTTTTT.